Shown below are 24 T cell receptor beta chains from a single sample sequenced in a study of neurological immune-mediated disorders. TCRdb re-called the 5' RACE reads through MiXCR, storing one row per CDR3 protein. The profile shows some 83,000 distinct CDR3 sequences, approximately 2.4% of them singletons. The sample consisted of PBMCs. The receptors were gathered from a woman in her 30s with multiple sclerosis.

This clonotype was detected only once. The rearrangement links TRBV4-3 to TRBJ2-1; 9 nucleotides match TRBD2. This CDR3 comprises 16 residues. CDR1 is LGHNA, CDR2 YSLEER, per germline. Trimming cost V 1 base and J 4 bases; bases outside gene matches: 5. CDR3 loop: CASSQGASGAYNEQFF. The CDR3 DNA reads TGCGCCAGCAGCCAAGGGGCTAGCGGGGCGTACAATGAGCAGTTCTTC.

The sample holds many counts of this clonotype. The chain links TRBV20-1 to TRBJ1-2; 8 bases are shared with TRBD1. V lost 5 bases, J lost 4 bases, and 9 bases stayed unmatched. Germline CDR1 reads DFQATT; CDR2 reads SNEGSKA (reference sequence). The CDR3 covers 14 residues. The CDR3 region is CSARTGSVVYGYTF. Here the CDR3 DNA reads TGCAGTGCTCGGACAGGGTCTGTTGTCTATGGCTACACCTTC.

This clonotype came up many times. The chain joins TRBV28 to TRBJ1-1; unclear D gene. V was pared by 3 bases and J by 0 bases, with 11 bases between. CDR1 MDHEN and CDR2 SYDVKM come from the germline V gene. The CDR3 spans 15 residues. This CDR3 is CASSLTVPMNTEAFF. The CDR3 DNA follows: TGTGCCAGCAGTTTGACGGTTCCTATGAACACTGAAGCTTTCTTT.

Ten or more counts support this clonotype. The chain links TRBV18 to TRBJ2-5; no definite D call. Germline CDR1 is KGHSH and CDR2 is LQKENI. V lost 2 bases to trimming and J lost 5 bases, with 6 bases between them. The CDR3 covers 12 residues. CDR3 bases: TGTGCCAGCTCACCAACTTATGAGACCCAGTACTTC. Its protein is CASSPTYETQYF. The full variable domain, in which reference TRBV18 and TRBJ2-5 provide the parts outside the CDR3, is NAGVMQNPRHLVRRRGQEARLRCSPMKGHSHVYWYRQLPEEGLKFMVYLQKENIIDESGMPKERFSAEFPKEGPSILRIQQVVRGDSAAYFCASSPTYETQYFGPGTRLLVL.

Ten or more counts support this clonotype. J is TRBJ2-1 and V is TRBV27; a weak D match, TRBD1 (5 bases). V was cut by 2 bases and J by 7 bases, with 12 bases left in between. The CDR3 is made up of 14 amino acids. The germline V gene encodes CDR1 MNHEY and CDR2 SMNVEV (reference sequence). CDR3 loop: CASSLGAGFNEQFF. CDR3 bases: TGTGCCAGCAGTTTAGGGGCAGGCTTTAATGAGCAGTTCTTC.

This clonotype came up many times. A junction end diverges from the germline sequence, so it may reflect a read error. The rearrangement links TRBV3-1 to TRBJ2-7, with D maybe TRBD2 (6 bases). This CDR3 has 14 residues. CDR1 is LGHDT, CDR2 YNNKEL, per germline (reference sequence). The CDR3 DNA follows: TGTGCCAGCACCCAAGGGAGGCGATCCTACGAGCAGTACTTC. Protein product: CASTQGRRSYEQYF.

At least ten counts were recorded for this clonotype. This chain's CDR3 is CASSFGTEAFF. Written as DNA, the CDR3 is TGTGCCAGCAGTTTTGGGACTGAAGCTTTCTTT. V is TRBV25-1 and J is TRBJ1-1; no firm D call. Trimming removed 5 bases from V and 5 bases from J, with 6 bases in between. CDR3 length equals 11 residues. The germline CDR1 and CDR2 sequences are MGHDK and SYGVNS.

This clonotype was seen many times. V usage is TRBV19 and J usage is TRBJ1-2, with D possibly matching TRBD1 (6 bases). Trimming shortened V by 3 bases and J by 4 bases, and 15 bases separated the two germline ends. The CDR3 covers 15 residues. The germline gives CDR1 LNHDA, CDR2 SQIVND (reference sequence). The CDR3 is CASSMPRTALYGYTF. The DNA of the CDR3 is TGTGCCAGTAGTATGCCGCGGACAGCCCTCTATGGCTACACCTTC.

This clonotype was counted at least ten times. The chain carries TRBV7-3 and TRBJ1-1; D remains unclear. Deletions cut 1 base from V and 1 base from J, with 4 bases between. CDR1 is SGHTA and CDR2 is FQGTGA in the germline V gene. This CDR3 is built from 13 residues. This CDR3 is CASSLIANTEAFF. CDR3 in DNA: TGTGCCAGCAGCTTAATTGCGAACACTGAAGCTTTCTTT.

At least ten counts were recorded for this clonotype. The chain carries TRBV7-2 and TRBJ1-2, with 7 nucleotides matching TRBD1. Germline V gene data show CDR1 as SGHTA and CDR2 as FQGNSA. CDR3 size: 16 residues. The J segment lost 4 bases and the V segment lost 5 bases, leaving 13 bases of the junction unmatched. The CDR3 spells CASSPGRGRESYGYTF. CDR3 bases: TGTGCCAGCAGCCCAGGGAGGGGGCGTGAATCCTATGGCTACACCTTC. Drawing the rest from reference TRBV7-2 and TRBJ1-2, the complete variable domain is GAGVSQSPSNKVTEKGKDVELRCDPISGHTALYWYRQSLGQGLEFLIYFQGNSAPDKSGLPSDRFSAERTGGSVSTLTIQRTQQEDSAVYLCASSPGRGRESYGYTFGSGTRLTVV.

This clonotype came up many times. The V call is TRBV20-1, the J call TRBJ1-2; 8 bases are a match to TRBD1. The ends lost 4 bases at V and 4 bases at J; junction bases unmatched: 8. The germline CDR1 and CDR2 sequences are DFQATT and SNEGSKA (reference sequence). The CDR3 contains 14 residues. Here the CDR3 DNA reads TGCAGTGCTATGAAGGGACAGGAGATCTATGGCTACACCTTC. Translation gives CSAMKGQEIYGYTF.

This clonotype was detected ten times or more. This rearrangement joins TRBV5-1 to TRBJ2-3, with unresolved D. CDR3 length: 13 amino acids. The germline CDR1 and CDR2 sequences are SGHRS and YFSETQ. Deletions cut 2 bases from V and 3 bases from J, with 7 bases between. CDR3 protein: CASSLLGTDTQYF. Here the CDR3 DNA reads TGCGCCAGCAGCTTACTGGGTACAGATACGCAGTATTTT.

This clonotype was counted many times. The CDR3 loop is CAIKSGPSELGETQYF. For the CDR3, the DNA is TGTGCCATCAAGAGTGGCCCTAGCGAATTGGGAGAGACCCAGTACTTC. The V call is TRBV10-3, the J call TRBJ2-5, with a weak D call TRBD2 (6 bases). V lost 7 bases to trimming and J lost 4 bases, with 22 bases between them. The CDR3 is 16 residues long. Germline V gives CDR1 ENHRY, CDR2 SYGVKD.

This clonotype appeared many times. The CDR3 is CASSLSTGSYEQYF. The CDR3 nucleotides are TGTGCCAGCAGTTTATCTACAGGCTCCTACGAGCAGTACTTC. V gene TRBV27 combines with J gene TRBJ2-7, with D possibly matching TRBD1 (5 bases). V was trimmed by 0 bases and J by 0 bases, leaving 6 bases between them. The CDR3 is made up of 14 amino acids. Germline assignment: CDR1 MNHEY and CDR2 SMNVEV (reference sequence).

This clonotype has at least ten counts. The V and J genes are TRBV20-1 and TRBJ2-1; D may be TRBD2 (6 bases). The V end lost 6 bases, the J end lost 9 bases, and 21 bases lay between the germline ends. Germline V gene lookup returns CDR1 DFQATT and CDR2 SNEGSKA (reference sequence). The CDR3 runs to 14 residues. The CDR3 DNA reads as TGCAGTGCCAGGAGGGACTCCGGTAATAGTGAGCAGTTCTTC. Amino acids: CSARRDSGNSEQFF.

This clonotype was picked up many times. The rearrangement links TRBV4-1 to TRBJ2-1, with TRBD1 matching 12 bases. CDR1 and CDR2 (germline): MGHRA, YSYEKL. V lost 5 bases, J lost 8 bases, and 7 bases stayed unmatched. The CDR3 loop spans 15 amino acids. The CDR3 is CASSWDRGQADEQFF. In nucleotides, the CDR3 is TGCGCCAGCAGCTGGGACAGGGGGCAGGCAGATGAGCAGTTCTTC.

In its sample, this clonotype was seen many times. The gene calls are TRBV28 and TRBJ2-7, with 7 bases lining up with TRBD2. The CDR3 has 14 residues. V was pared by 3 bases and J by 4 bases, with 6 bases of the junction left unmatched. Germline lookup yields CDR1 MDHEN and CDR2 SYDVKM. The CDR3 bases are TGTGCCAGCAGTTTGGGAGGGGCGCGGTACGAGCAGTACTTC. Translation: CASSLGGARYEQYF.

This clonotype was counted many times. The J gene is TRBJ1-5, the V gene TRBV7-2; D not resolved. CDR3 length: 16 residues. Trimming cost V 2 bases and J 4 bases, with 15 bases left between them. Germline values: CDR1 SGHTA, CDR2 FQGNSA. CDR3 DNA: TGTGCCAGCAGCTTAATGGGAACGGGTCGAAATCAGCCCCAGCATTTT. Its translation: CASSLMGTGRNQPQHF.

This clonotype was counted only a few times. The chain uses TRBV15 and TRBJ2-1; 8 bases match TRBD2. The CDR3 covers 15 residues. J was trimmed by 10 bases and V by 4 bases; bases with no gene match: 12. From germline, CDR1 is LNHNV and CDR2 YYDKDF (reference sequence). CDR3 sequence reads: CATSMSSSGSSEQFF. CDR3 DNA sequence: TGTGCCACCAGCATGTCGTCGAGCGGGAGTAGCGAGCAGTTCTTC.

This clonotype was recorded at least ten times. The rearrangement uses TRBV5-5 and TRBJ2-1; TRBD1 might be the D (5 bases). Trimming removed 0 bases from V and 2 bases from J, with 12 bases in between. Germline V gene data show CDR1 as SGHKS and CDR2 as YYEKEE (reference sequence). CDR3 size: 16 residues. The chain's CDR3 is CASSLAGPATYNEQFF. The CDR3 nucleotides are TGTGCCAGCAGCTTGGCAGGGCCCGCTACCTACAATGAGCAGTTCTTC.

This clonotype was detected ten times or more. The chain recombines TRBV18 with TRBJ2-6, with a weak D call TRBD2 (5 bases). Germline-derived CDR1 and CDR2 are KGHSH and LQKENI. V was clipped by 5 bases and J by 0 bases, with 8 bases between them. This CDR3 has 15 residues. CDR3 protein: CASSTRSSGANVLTF. The CDR3 DNA follows: TGTGCCAGCTCAACTAGGAGCTCTGGGGCCAACGTCCTGACTTTC.

This clonotype was counted at least ten times. The chain couples TRBV24-1 to TRBJ2-7; 8 bases fit TRBD1. V trimming: 7 bases; J trimming: 0 bases; junction bases outside the gene matches: 7. The CDR3 is 15 residues long. Germline-derived CDR1 and CDR2 are KGHDR and SFDVKD. CDR3 DNA: TGTGCCACCAGCCATTGGACAGGGAGCTCCTACGAGCAGTACTTC. Amino acid sequence: CATSHWTGSSYEQYF.

In this sample, this clonotype turned up many times. The V call is TRBV3-1, the J call TRBJ1-1; possibly TRBD1 for D (5 bases). Trimming shortened V by 0 bases and J by 7 bases, and 9 bases separated the two germline ends. The germline V gene encodes CDR1 LGHDT and CDR2 YNNKEL (reference sequence). The CDR3 totals 13 residues. The CDR3 bases are TGTGCCAGCAGCCAAGAGGGGGGGGTTGAAGCTTTCTTT. It yields the protein CASSQEGGVEAFF.

This clonotype occurred many times. The gene calls are TRBV7-2 and TRBJ2-3, with D tentatively TRBD2 (5 bases). The CDR3 is 14 amino acids. The V gene lost 5 bases and the J gene lost 2 bases, with 11 bases spanning the gap. In germline, CDR1 is SGHTA, CDR2 FQGNSA. The CDR3 sequence is CASSPRGATDTQYF. CDR3 sequence (DNA): TGTGCCAGCAGCCCACGGGGAGCCACAGATACGCAGTATTTT.